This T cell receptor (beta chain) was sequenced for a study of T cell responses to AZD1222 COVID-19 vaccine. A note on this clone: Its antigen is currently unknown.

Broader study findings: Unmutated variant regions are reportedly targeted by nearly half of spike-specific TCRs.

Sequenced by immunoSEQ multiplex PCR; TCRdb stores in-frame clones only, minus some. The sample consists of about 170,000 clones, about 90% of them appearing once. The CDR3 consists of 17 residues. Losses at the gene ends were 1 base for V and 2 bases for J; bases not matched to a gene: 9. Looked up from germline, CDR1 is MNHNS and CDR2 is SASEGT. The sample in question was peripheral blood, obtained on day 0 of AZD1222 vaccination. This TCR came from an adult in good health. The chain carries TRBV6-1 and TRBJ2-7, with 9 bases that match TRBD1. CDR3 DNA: TGTGCCAGCAGTGAAGTGGTGGGGACAGGGATGCCCTACGAGCAGTACTTC. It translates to CASSEVVGTGMPYEQYF.